A selection of T cell receptor beta chains follows, all from one sample in a study of T cell responses to AZD1222 COVID-19 vaccine. The data were produced by immunoSEQ multiplex PCR, yet TCRdb's version contains in-frame clones alone and is incomplete. The sample consists of approximately 170,000 clones, more than 90% of them appearing once. The specimen was peripheral blood, collected on day 0 of AZD1222 vaccination. The receptors come from an adult in good health. Each CDR3 is given with its conserved first and last residue. Clone size, where shown, is once, few, many, or a class for clones that have expanded.

TRBV12-1	once	CASSLRNGTGVFLSYEQYF
TRBV18	.	CASSTGLNSGNTIYF
TRBV19	.	CASSIGGQSSYGYTF
TRBV7-9	.	CASTRGTAANYGYTF
TRBV6-5	.	CASSFQRQGLSYEQYF
TRBV5-1	.	CASSLSWGALSYEQYF
TRBV7-3	.	CASSLSAGAHNEQFF
TRBV18	.	CASSPGLAGQETQYF
TRBV7-7	.	CALTGALEAFF
TRBV3-1/TRBV3-2	.	CASSPIAVGYEQYF
TRBV19	.	CASSIRNRVESGNTIYF
TRBV19	.	CASSHRNPRNTIYF
TRBV19	.	CASSKDRGSNQPQHF
TRBV7-8	.	CASSPQAAGWGYEQYF
TRBV19	.	CACGEGNSPLHF
TRBV7-2	.	CASSLGRGQRGSPLHF
TRBV2	.	CASSGALGVMGEKLFF
TRBV4-1	.	CASSRGIQGGNQPQHF
TRBV5-1	.	CASSLGGNTIYF
TRBV6-4	many	CAGRQPQHF
TRBV4-2	.	CASSQEKKQLYNEQFF